The T cell receptor beta chain described here comes from a study of shared clonotypes between healthy human individuals. About this clone itself: The antigen is not known.

Overall study results and limits: Sequencing depth was expected to affect clonotype sharing among donors.

Produced via immunoSEQ multiplex PCR; TCRdb's table is partial and in-frame only. The sample has some 1,600,000 clones; nearly 99% are singletons. CDR1 and CDR2 (germline): MNHNY, SVGAGI (reference sequence). Trimming removed 0 bases at V and 6 bases at J, with 12 bases between. The CDR3 is 14 amino acids. The J gene is TRBJ2-7, the V gene TRBV6-6; tentatively, D is TRBD2 (5 bases). Sample: naive CD4+ T cells sorted from blood. Described subset: CD45RA+ positively selected. This receptor was obtained from a man aged 30-40 years in good health. The CDR3 region is CASSYSGLQVEQYF. DNA of the CDR3: TGTGCCAGCAGTTACTCTGGACTCCAAGTCGAGCAGTACTTC.